This entry concerns a single TCR beta chain. Its antigen is as yet unknown. This entry belongs to a study of PD-1 blockade in mismatch repair-deficient tumors. Study in general: Enrolled about 2012-2016, patients had progressing, pretreated mismatch repair-deficient cancers of 12 to 13 types. The study's findings and limits: Rapid post-treatment expansion, then contraction, generally preceding radiologic response, marked tumor-resident clones.

Produced via immunoSEQ multiplex PCR; TCRdb's table is partial and in-frame only. The top ten hold over 20% of the sample, which has 35,000 to 40,000 clones, about four fifths seen once. All patients were mismatch repair deficient, assessed by either PCR or immunohistochemistry. A few pembrolizumab responders had their TCRs sequenced. The CDR3 totals 15 residues. The J segment lost 2 bases and the V segment lost 0 bases, leaving 0 bases of the junction unmatched. The germline CDR1 and CDR2 sequences are MNHNY and SVGAGI (reference sequence). This specimen was peripheral blood, taken 4 weeks after starting pembrolizumab. This sequence originates from an adult with mismatch repair-deficient cancer. This chain links TRBV6-6 with TRBJ2-1; TRBD1 matches at 8 bases. CDR3 nucleotides: TGTGCCAGCAGTTACTCGGGACAGGCCTACAATGAGCAGTTCTTC. It yields the protein CASSYSGQAYNEQFF.